Below are 29 T cell receptor beta chains sequenced from a single sample in a study of blood T cell repertoires in COVID-19 (dated by TCRdb to the early 2020s). Receptor libraries were prepared by the immunoSEQ multiplex PCR assay. Here the immuneACCESS table is served through TCRdb, limited to in-frame sequences with V and J called. Missing clones are a known gap in these copies; in checked studies unresolved V genes cover under half, and the rest lacks a known reason. Counted in this sample were 130,000 or so clones; about 84% of them appeared once. More than 10% of the sample belongs to the ten largest clones. The sample taken for sequencing was peripheral blood. The source is a woman in her sixties with acute or convalescent COVID-19.

The CDR3 protein is CASSVEGDSYEQYF. The CDR3 DNA sequence: TGTGCCAGCAGCGTAGAGGGGGACAGCTACGAGCAGTACTTC. This chain connects TRBV9 to TRBJ2-7; TRBD1 agrees at 7 bases. The junction had 3 bases not matched to a gene; V was cut back by 0 bases and J by 3 bases. The CDR3 length is 14 residues. CDR1 SGDLS and CDR2 YYNGEE come from the germline V gene.

The sample holds one count of this clone. The chain uses TRBV7-9 and TRBJ2-1; the match to TRBD1 covers 7 bases. J was trimmed by 8 bases and V by 5 bases; bases with no gene match: 9. Germline V gene data show CDR1 as SEHNR and CDR2 as FQNEAQ (reference sequence). This CDR3 is built from 14 residues. In nucleotides, the CDR3 is TGTGCCAGCAGCCACATAGACAGGGCCCATGAGCAGTTCTTC. As protein: CASSHIDRAHEQFF.

The chain joins TRBV6-1 to TRBJ1-1; 7 nucleotides match TRBD1. The CDR3 sequence is 16 residues long. CDR1 and CDR2 (germline): MNHNS, SASEGT. Germline trimming cut 2 bases from V and 4 bases from J; bases unmatched to any gene: 10. CDR3 region: CASSELLRGGGTEAFF. The CDR3 DNA sequence: TGTGCCAGCAGTGAACTACTGAGAGGGGGCGGCACTGAAGCTTTCTTT.

The chain recombines TRBV7-2 with TRBJ1-1; D uncertain. V lost 0 bases and J lost 1, with 6 bases in between. The CDR3 runs 14 residues. Germline V gives CDR1 SGHTA, CDR2 FQGNSA. The DNA of the CDR3 is TGTGCCAGCAGCTTAGCGTCACAGAACACTGAAGCTTTCTTT. Translated: CASSLASQNTEAFF.

This clone was observed a few times. CDR3 nucleotides: TGTGCCAGCAGGCGCGGGACAGGGTATGAAAAACTGTTTTTT. Protein sequence: CASRRGTGYEKLFF. The rearrangement uses TRBV11-2 and TRBJ1-4; 9 bases are a match to TRBD1. CDR3 length: 14 residues. Germline values: CDR1 SGHAT, CDR2 FQNNGV. J lost 6 bases, V lost 6 bases, and 5 bases had no gene match.

V is TRBV4-1 and J is TRBJ2-1; the D gene is possibly TRBD1 (5 bases). The CDR3 runs to 16 residues. Looked up from germline, CDR1 is MGHRA and CDR2 is YSYEKL. Trimming took off 4 bases at V and 0 bases at J, with 13 bases between the two ends. The CDR3 DNA reads as TGCGCCAGCAGCCCTGATGACAGACTCTCCTACAATGAGCAGTTCTTC. This translates into CASSPDDRLSYNEQFF.

The rearrangement links TRBV7-9 to TRBJ1-1; D not certain. V dropped 4 bases and J dropped 8 bases, with 11 bases sitting between them. The CDR3 covers 12 residues. Germline V gives CDR1 SEHNR, CDR2 FQNEAQ (reference sequence). The CDR3 sequence: CASSSSEDEAFF. The CDR3 DNA sequence: TGTGCCAGCAGCTCTTCGGAGGACGAAGCTTTCTTT.

The chain links TRBV5-6 to TRBJ2-5; 11 nucleotides align to TRBD2. Germline V lookup: CDR1 SGHDT, CDR2 YYEEEE. Trimming removed 4 bases from V and 2 bases from J; junction bases left unmatched: 7. This CDR3 has 16 amino acids. The CDR3 sequence is CASSVTSGGNQETQYF. In nucleotides, the CDR3 is TGTGCCAGCAGCGTCACTAGCGGGGGAAATCAAGAGACCCAGTACTTC.

The chain combines TRBV5-1 with TRBJ1-1; 7 bases fit TRBD1. The CDR3 covers 14 residues. The germline CDR1 and CDR2 sequences are SGHRS and YFSETQ. The V gene end was trimmed by 6 bases and the J gene end by 5 bases; junction bases not matched to a gene: 10. The CDR3 reads CASTVTGKGTEAFF. DNA for the CDR3: TGCGCCAGCACAGTGACAGGGAAGGGAACTGAAGCTTTCTTT. Based on the CDR3 plus reference TRBV5-1 and TRBJ1-1, the full variable domain is KAGVTQTPRYLIKTRGQQVTLSCSPISGHRSVSWYQQTPGQGLQFLFEYFSETQRNKGNFPGRFSGRQFSNSRSEMNVSTLELGDSALYLCASTVTGKGTEAFFGQGTRLTVV.

The CDR3 here is CASSLAGGRGNTQYF. CDR3 coding DNA: TGTGCCAGCAGCTTAGCGGGGGGCCGAGGAAATACGCAGTATTTT. The rearrangement joins TRBV5-4 to TRBJ2-3, with 9 bases lining up with TRBD2. Germline V CDR1 and CDR2: SGHNT, YYREEE (reference sequence). Losses at the gene ends were 2 bases for V and 7 bases for J; bases not matched to a gene: 8. CDR3 length: 15 residues. Complete variable domain (other parts from reference TRBV5-4 and TRBJ2-3): ETGVTQSPTHLIKTRGQQVTLRCSSQSGHNTVSWYQQALGQGPQFIFQYYREEENGRGNFPPRFSGLQFPNYSSELNVNALELDDSALYLCASSLAGGRGNTQYFGPGTRLTVL.

This clone is a singleton in its sample. CDR3 sequence reads: CAWRPGQGYEQYF. CDR3 DNA sequence: TGTGCCTGGCGCCCGGGACAGGGCTACGAGCAGTACTTC. The V and J genes are TRBV6-5 and TRBJ2-7, with TRBD1 matching over 9 bases. CDR3 length equals 13 residues. Germline values: CDR1 MNHEY, CDR2 SVGAGI. Trimming at V came to 11 bases and at J to 3 bases, leaving 8 bases not matched to a gene.

This chain connects TRBV6-5 to TRBJ2-5; tentatively, D is TRBD2 (6 bases). Looked up from germline, CDR1 is MNHEY and CDR2 is SVGAGI. The CDR3 has 14 amino acids. V was pared by 10 bases and J by 7 bases, with 22 bases between. CDR3 protein: CATQRWGRLGTQYF. The CDR3 DNA is TGTGCCACCCAACGCTGGGGGAGGCTGGGGACCCAGTACTTC.

The rearrangement uses TRBV28 and TRBJ1-1, with 10 bases matching TRBD1. The CDR3 contains 15 residues. Germline loops: CDR1 MDHEN, CDR2 SYDVKM. V gave up 5 bases and J gave up 4 bases; unmatched junction bases: 7. In DNA form, the CDR3 reads TGTGCCAGCAGTCGTTCGGGACAGGGGTTCACTGAAGCTTTCTTT. This encodes CASSRSGQGFTEAFF.

The chain links TRBV5-1 to TRBJ1-2; no reliable D call. Per the germline V gene, CDR1 is SGHRS and CDR2 is YFSETQ. V lost 4 bases and J lost 6, with 22 bases in between. The CDR3 covers 16 residues. In DNA form, the CDR3 reads TGCGCCAGCAGCCCAGGAGGACCCGGTCGGCCCGATGGCTACACCTTC. Protein: CASSPGGPGRPDGYTF.

This chain joins TRBV5-4 and TRBJ2-5; D is unclear. This CDR3 region has 14 residues. V was trimmed by 0 bases and J by 2 bases, leaving 8 bases between them. Germline V gene sequence: CDR1 SGHNT, CDR2 YYREEE (reference sequence). As DNA, the CDR3 is TGTGCCAGCAGCTTGGGCCAGACTCAAGAGACCCAGTACTTC. As protein: CASSLGQTQETQYF.

This clone was observed a single time. This chain uses TRBV18 with TRBJ2-7; a possible D gene is TRBD2 (5 bases). In germline, CDR1 is KGHSH, CDR2 LQKENI. V was shortened by 3 bases and J by 3 bases, with 12 bases between the two germline ends. CDR3 length: 14 amino acids. For the CDR3, the DNA is TGTGCCAGCTCACCGGGCAGGACTCACTACGAGCAGTACGTC. It is translated as CASSPGRTHYEQYV.

The chain employs TRBV6-1 and TRBJ1-3; D unclear. Germline V lookup: CDR1 MNHNS, CDR2 SASEGT. The CDR3 consists of 15 residues. Trimming shortened V by 6 bases and J by 1 base, and 13 bases separated the two germline ends. The CDR3 DNA follows: TGTGCCAGCAGACCCCAGGCCACTTCTGGAAACACCATATATTTT. It translates to CASRPQATSGNTIYF.

The chain couples TRBV19 to TRBJ1-5, with D maybe TRBD1 (6 bases). The CDR3 runs 16 residues. With 7 bases removed from V and 2 bases from J, the gap between germline ends came to 18 bases. Looked up from germline, CDR1 is LNHDA and CDR2 is SQIVND (reference sequence). The CDR3 nucleotides are TGTGCCAGTAAGAGGACAGCCACCGCGGGCAATCAGCCCCAGCATTTT. Protein: CASKRTATAGNQPQHF. Complete variable domain (other parts from reference TRBV19 and TRBJ1-5): DGGITQSPKYLFRKEGQNVTLSCEQNLNHDAMYWYRQDPGQGLRLIYYSQIVNDFQKGDIAEGYSVSREKKESFPLTVTSAQKNPTAFYLCASKRTATAGNQPQHFGDGTRLSIL.

The chain uses TRBV2 and TRBJ1-2; possible D gene TRBD1, 6 bases. Germline lookup yields CDR1 SNHLY and CDR2 FYNNEI. Trimming took 11 bases from V and 8 from J, leaving 21 bases between them. This CDR3 comprises 13 residues. This CDR3 is CARRDPRGWGYTF. CDR3 coding DNA: TGTGCCCGCCGGGACCCCAGGGGATGGGGCTACACCTTC.

The CDR3 coding sequence is TGTGCCAGCTCACCACCTAGCGGGGGGTACACAGATACGCAGTATTTT. This translates into CASSPPSGGYTDTQYF. The rearrangement links TRBV18 to TRBJ2-3; 10 nucleotides match TRBD2. Germline CDR1 KGHSH, CDR2 LQKENI. J lost 2 bases, V lost 0 bases, and 2 bases had no gene match. The CDR3 loop spans 16 amino acids.

The CDR3 protein is CASSSPEGQGNYGYTF. The CDR3 DNA follows: TGTGCCAGCAGCTCACCTGAAGGACAGGGCAACTATGGCTACACCTTC. The genes are TRBV7-8 and TRBJ1-2; 8 positions match TRBD1. The CDR3 sequence is 16 residues long. J lost 2 bases, V lost 4 bases, and 9 bases had no gene match. Germline-derived CDR1 and CDR2 are SGHVS and FQNEAQ.

This chain links TRBV2 with TRBJ1-2; no firm D call. V was clipped by 4 bases and J by 8 bases, with 17 bases between them. Germline CDR1 and CDR2: SNHLY and FYNNEI. The CDR3 has 14 amino acids. The CDR3 loop is CASSARTGGLGYTF. In DNA form, the CDR3 reads TGTGCCAGCAGTGCGCGGACTGGAGGACTAGGCTACACCTTC.

V and J are TRBV4-1 and TRBJ1-2; a weak D match, TRBD1 (6 bases). Germline V gene sequence: CDR1 MGHRA, CDR2 YSYEKL. The CDR3 runs to 15 residues. V lost 3 bases and J lost 8, with 19 bases in between. CDR3 loop: CASSQGDIPLKGYTF. DNA of the CDR3: TGCGCCAGCAGCCAGGGGGACATCCCGTTGAAAGGCTACACCTTC.

V usage is TRBV30 and J usage is TRBJ2-5, with 10 bases lining up with TRBD1. The V gene's germline CDR1 is GTSNPN and CDR2 SVGIG (reference sequence). V gave up 5 bases and J gave up 7 bases; unmatched junction bases: 4. The CDR3 extends over 12 amino acids. The CDR3 reads CAWDGTGVTQYF. As DNA, the CDR3 is TGTGCCTGGGACGGGACAGGGGTGACCCAGTACTTC.

This chain links TRBV6-6 with TRBJ1-2; 8 bases fit TRBD1. This CDR3 is built from 15 residues. V lost 6 bases, J lost 8 bases, and 14 bases stayed unmatched. Germline V gives CDR1 MNHNY, CDR2 SVGAGI (reference sequence). CDR3 sequence (DNA): TGTGCCAGCAGCCAACAGGGGGATACCAGCTACGGCTACACCTTC. Protein product: CASSQQGDTSYGYTF.

The rearrangement uses TRBV2 and TRBJ1-2; perhaps TRBD1 as D (6 bases). The CDR3 has 15 residues. V was clipped by 5 bases and J by 2 bases, with 15 bases between them. Germline V gene sequence: CDR1 SNHLY, CDR2 FYNNEI. This chain's CDR3 is CASSPTGTRNYGYTF. The CDR3 DNA reads as TGTGCCAGCAGTCCGACAGGAACTCGAAACTATGGCTACACCTTC.

This sequence joins TRBV11-1 and TRBJ2-7, with 8 bases fitting TRBD2. The germline CDR1 and CDR2 sequences are SGHAT and FQDESV (reference sequence). Germline trimming cut 5 bases from V and 3 bases from J; bases unmatched to any gene: 9. The CDR3 spans 15 residues. CDR3 in DNA: TGTGCCAGCAGCCCCGGGGGGGGAACCGGCTACGAGCAGTACTTC. Amino acid sequence: CASSPGGGTGYEQYF.

The gene calls are TRBV5-1 and TRBJ1-2; weak D call: TRBD1 (5 bases). The germline V gene encodes CDR1 SGHRS and CDR2 YFSETQ. The CDR3 spans 14 residues. Between the trimmed V and J ends, which lost 4 bases and 2 bases, there was a span of 12 bases. The CDR3 sequence is CASSETATNYGYTF. CDR3 DNA sequence: TGCGCCAGCAGCGAGACAGCAACCAACTATGGCTACACCTTC.

The chain carries TRBV28 and TRBJ1-5; 7 bases match TRBD1. V shed 6 bases, J shed 16 bases, and the junction held 9 bases outside the gene matches. The germline V gene encodes CDR1 MDHEN and CDR2 SYDVKM. The CDR3 spans 11 residues. The DNA for the CDR3 is TGTGCCAGCAGCCCCGGGACAGATCTTCATTTT. Translating it yields CASSPGTDLHF. Supplemented by reference TRBV28 and TRBJ1-5, the full variable domain reads DVKVTQSSRYLVKRTGEKVFLECVQDMDHENMFWYRQDPGLGLRLIYFSYDVKMKEKGDIPEGYSVSREKKERFSLILESASTNQTSMYLCASSPGTDLHFGDGTRLSIL.